Listed below are T cell receptor beta chains from one sample, sequenced in a study of regulatory T cells in long-lasting Graves disease. MiXCR was run by TCRdb on the multiplex PCR reads, yielding one entry per CDR3 protein. The repertoire holds 550,000 to 650,000 distinct CDR3 sequences, with 16% as singletons. The data also belong to a second study, concerning T cells in Graves' hyperthyroidism and ophthalmopathy.

Material: peripheral blood mononuclear cells (PBMCs), obtained at new diagnosis, from a patient treated with antithyroid drugs. These receptors were obtained from a man aged 18 to 30 with Graves disease. Each CDR3 is given with its conserved first and last residue. Only some rows state a clone size, as once, few, many or a class for expanded clones.

TRBJ2-7 | many | 16 | TRBV6-1 | CASSPAGQGYPYEQYF
TRBJ2-1 | many | 17 | TRBV5-1 | CASSNPLGTGGLNEQFF
TRBJ2-1 | many | 19 | TRBV5-1 | CASSPPGGLRDAHYNEQFF
TRBJ2-3 | . | 17 | TRBV18 | CASSPLPRGWGTDTQYF
TRBJ2-3 | few | 15 | TRBV10-3 | CAISELADRTDTQYF
TRBJ2-5 | many | 16 | TRBV6-1 | CASRELTGKGPETQYF
TRBJ2-5 | few | 15 | TRBV20-1 | CSARGPLTVGETQYF
TRBJ1-1 | few | 13 | TRBV20-1 | CSATQGAGTEAFF
TRBJ2-7 | . | 15 | TRBV28 | CASSDARTGLSEQYF
TRBJ2-7 | many | 15 | TRBV7-3 | CASSLGPGPSYEQYF
TRBJ2-3 | . | 15 | TRBV7-8 | CASSLEDRVGYTQYF
TRBJ2-7 | few | 14 | TRBV7-2 | CASSFLAGAREQYF
TRBJ1-2 | few | 14 | TRBV4-1 | CASSVRLGLDGYTF
TRBJ2-7 | many | 15 | TRBV27 | CASSTTGTGYYEQYF
TRBJ2-2 | . | 13 | TRBV6-6 | CASSYTSNGELFF
TRBJ1-2 | few | 12 | TRBV10-2 | CASSEEYLAYTF
TRBJ2-7 | many | 15 | TRBV28 | CASSSPNRGPYEQYF
TRBJ1-1 | . | 10 | TRBV29-1 | CSVVKGEAFF
TRBJ2-3 | many | 14 | TRBV2 | CASSERTLADTQYF
TRBJ1-5 | few | 16 | TRBV5-8 | CASSLTGPQWGQPQHF
TRBJ2-5 | many | 13 | TRBV28 | CASSRQRSETQYF
TRBJ2-7 | many | 13 | TRBV5-1 | CASSPLGMAEQYF
TRBJ2-7 | many | 13 | TRBV24-1 | CATSDSPHEEQYF
TRBJ2-3 | . | 13 | TRBV7-3 | CASSLRRGDTQYF
TRBJ2-7 | few | 14 | TRBV30 | CAWSFEDNTYEQYF
TRBJ1-4 | . | 13 | TRBV13 | CASSFNVDEKLFF
TRBJ2-3 | few | 14 | TRBV12-3/TRBV12-4 | CASSLGPGPDTQYF
TRBJ2-7 | few | 14 | TRBV7-2 | CASSYVGSSYEQYF